This paragraph reports one TCR beta chain. Its antigen is unknown. The sample originates from a study of T-cell memory formation after mild COVID-19. Study-wide results and caveats: Cross-reactive memory apparently joined, as some responding clones appeared in pre-infection memory. Among clones contracting day 15 to 85, CD4/CD8 was balanced, whereas later expanders leaned CD4+. Largely, contracting CD4+ clones fell within CM and EM, and contracting CD8+ clones within EMRA.

A 5'RACE reaction primed in the constant segment made cDNA libraries of TCR alpha and TCR beta, and these carried sample barcodes and UMIs. Using its own MiXCR run on the 5' RACE reads, TCRdb lists one record per CDR3 protein. The sample lists a few hundred thousand distinct CDR3 sequences, approximately 16% occurring once. This CDR3 spans 13 amino acids. Trimming left V 5 bases short and J 6 bases short, with 12 bases between. Looked up from germline, CDR1 is SGHAT and CDR2 is FQNNGV. The chain joins TRBV11-2 to TRBJ2-3; no clear D. The source of this sequence is a man aged 18 to 30 who had mild COVID-19 (a few samples of this study predate the infection). Cell type and time point are not known. Sequences were obtained from PBMCs or a T cell subset sorted from them (not recorded which). In DNA form, the CDR3 reads TGTGCCAGCAGCCCCACTTTGGCCGATACGCAGTATTTT. It specifies CASSPTLADTQYF. Looking up the rest from reference TRBV11-2 and TRBJ2-3 gives the full variable domain: EAGVAQSPRYKIIEKRQSVAFWCNPISGHATLYWYQQILGQGPKLLIQFQNNGVVDDSQLPKDRFSAERLKGVDSTLKIQPAKLEDSAVYLCASSPTLADTQYFGPGTRLTVL.